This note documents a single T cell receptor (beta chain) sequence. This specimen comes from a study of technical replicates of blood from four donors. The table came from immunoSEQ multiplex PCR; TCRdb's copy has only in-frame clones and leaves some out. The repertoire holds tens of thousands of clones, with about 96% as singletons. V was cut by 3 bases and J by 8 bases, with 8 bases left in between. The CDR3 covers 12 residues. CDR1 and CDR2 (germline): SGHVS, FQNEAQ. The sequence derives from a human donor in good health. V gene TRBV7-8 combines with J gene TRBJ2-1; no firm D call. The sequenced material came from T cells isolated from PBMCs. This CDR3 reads CASSLNRYEQFF. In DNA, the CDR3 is TGTGCCAGCAGCTTGAACAGATATGAGCAGTTCTTC.